The 19 T cell receptor beta chains given below trace back to one sample, sequenced in a study of response to subunit inactivated influenza vaccine. MiXCR, run by TCRdb on the RT-PCR reads, gives a single entry per CDR3 protein. The sample lists 650,000 to 800,000 distinct CDR3 sequences; about 15% were seen once. This specimen was PBMCs from blood, taken roughly 15 days before vaccination. The origin of the receptors is a man aged 50-60 years who received an inactivated influenza vaccine.

The V and J genes are TRBV27 and TRBJ1-1, with a possible D match to TRBD1 (5 bases). The CDR3 covers 14 residues. Trimming left V 5 bases short and J 3 bases short, with 13 bases between. The germline V gene encodes CDR1 MNHEY and CDR2 SMNVEV (reference sequence). In DNA form, the CDR3 reads TGTGCCAGCAGTCCCCGGCCGGGGGACACTGAAGCTTTCTTT. This encodes CASSPRPGDTEAFF.

This clonotype was seen only a few times. The rearrangement links TRBV6-2 or TRBV6-3 to TRBJ1-2, with D perhaps TRBD1 (5 bases). This CDR3 has 15 residues. CDR1 is MNHEY, CDR2 SVGEGT, per germline. Trimming stripped 5 bases from V and 4 bases from J, with 17 bases between. CDR3 residues: CASSRIKDGTYGYTF. For the CDR3, the DNA is TGTGCCAGCAGTCGAATCAAAGATGGGACCTATGGCTACACCTTC.

The CDR3 is CASSLPGGREQFF. The CDR3 region has the DNA TGTGCCAGCAGCTTACCGGGAGGGAGGGAGCAGTTCTTC. This chain links TRBV7-9 with TRBJ2-1; TRBD2 matches at 8 bases. Germline V CDR1 and CDR2: SEHNR, FQNEAQ (reference sequence). V was clipped by 2 bases and J by 10 bases; unmatched bases: 4. The CDR3 contains 13 residues. Filled out from reference TRBV7-9 and TRBJ2-1, the complete variable domain reads DTGVSQNPRHKITKRGQNVTFRCDPISEHNRLYWYRQTLGQGPEFLTYFQNEAQLEKSRLLSDRFSAERPKGSFSTLEIQRTEQGDSAMYLCASSLPGGREQFFGPGTRLTVL.

The rearrangement uses TRBV5-1 and TRBJ2-7, with D maybe TRBD1 (7 bases). CDR1 is SGHRS and CDR2 is YFSETQ in the germline V gene. The CDR3 extends over 14 amino acids. The ends were cut back, 0 bases at V and 5 bases at J, with 12 bases in the middle. For the CDR3, the DNA is TGCGCCAGCAGCTTGGTGACCAGGGGGGACGAGCAGTACTTC. It translates to CASSLVTRGDEQYF. The full variable domain, completed using reference TRBV5-1 and TRBJ2-7, is KAGVTQTPRYLIKTRGQQVTLSCSPISGHRSVSWYQQTPGQGLQFLFEYFSETQRNKGNFPGRFSGRQFSNSRSEMNVSTLELGDSALYLCASSLVTRGDEQYFGPGTRLTVT.

This clonotype was seen a handful of times. The genes are TRBV27 and TRBJ1-1; no reliable D call. Trimming removed 0 bases from V and 5 bases from J, with 10 bases in between. The CDR3 length is 14 residues. Germline V gene lookup returns CDR1 MNHEY and CDR2 SMNVEV (reference sequence). The CDR3 DNA reads as TGTGCCAGCAGTTTATCGACCAGTTGGACTGAAGCTTTCTTT. Protein sequence: CASSLSTSWTEAFF.

This chain links TRBV6-5 with TRBJ1-1; D is unresolved. This CDR3 contains 14 residues. Per the germline V gene, CDR1 is MNHEY and CDR2 is SVGAGI. V lost 1 base, J lost 5 bases, and 11 bases lay in between. In nucleotides, the CDR3 is TGTGCCAGCAGTTACTTTGTAGGAGGGACTGAAGCTTTCTTT. This translates into CASSYFVGGTEAFF.

The gene calls are TRBV20-1 and TRBJ2-4, with D perhaps TRBD1 (5 bases). The V gene's germline CDR1 is DFQATT and CDR2 SNEGSKA (reference sequence). This CDR3 contains 15 residues. V was pared by 6 bases and J by 0 bases, with 15 bases between. CDR3 in DNA: TGCAGTGCCATACTTGGACAACTAGCCAAAAACATTCAGTACTTC. Amino acids: CSAILGQLAKNIQYF.

The chain uses TRBV29-1 and TRBJ2-3; 8 bases align to TRBD2. Germline CDR1 is SQVTM and CDR2 is ANQGSEA. Unmatched junction bases numbered 3, after V lost 7 bases and J lost 0 bases. The CDR3 spans 13 residues. Here the CDR3 reads CSETSGSTDTQYF. The CDR3 DNA reads as TGCAGCGAAACTAGCGGAAGCACAGATACGCAGTATTTT.

At least ten counts were recorded for this clonotype. The chain links TRBV20-1 to TRBJ2-1; TRBD2 matches at 12 bases. The CDR3 is 20 amino acids. Germline-derived CDR1 and CDR2 are DFQATT and SNEGSKA (reference sequence). Trimming took 3 bases from V and 3 from J; bases not matched to a gene: 18. The CDR3 loop is CSASGQGGLAGPYIYNEQFF. CDR3 DNA: TGCAGTGCTAGTGGGCAGGGAGGACTAGCGGGGCCCTATATCTACAATGAGCAGTTCTTC.

This clonotype was seen at least ten times. This chain connects TRBV19 to TRBJ1-5; TRBD1 agrees at 7 bases. J gave up 2 bases and V 5 bases, and 6 bases lay outside the gene matches. The CDR3 is made up of 15 amino acids. Germline assignment: CDR1 LNHDA and CDR2 SQIVND (reference sequence). The CDR3 is CASSARGQGNQPQHF. In DNA, the CDR3 is TGTGCCAGTAGTGCCCGAGGACAGGGCAATCAGCCCCAGCATTTT.

The chain has TRBV29-1 and TRBJ2-6; D unresolved. Germline V gives CDR1 SQVTM, CDR2 ANQGSEA. Trimming cost V 7 bases and J 2 bases, with 6 bases left between them. The CDR3 spans 12 residues. The DNA of the CDR3 is TGCAGCGCCGTTACTGGGGCCAACGTCCTGACTTTC. Its protein is CSAVTGANVLTF.

This sequence joins TRBV28 and TRBJ2-1; 8 nucleotides line up with TRBD2. This CDR3 is 14 amino acids long. Germline values: CDR1 MDHEN, CDR2 SYDVKM. After removal of 3 bases from V and 6 bases from J, the junction contained 4 bases not matched to a gene. DNA for the CDR3: TGTGCCAGCAGTTTTGGACGGGAGGGCAATGAGCAGTTCTTC. Its translation: CASSFGREGNEQFF.

This clonotype was detected only a few times. The chain joins TRBV20-1 to TRBJ2-1; perhaps TRBD2 as D (7 bases). Germline CDR1 DFQATT, CDR2 SNEGSKA (reference sequence). The CDR3 runs 13 residues. V was trimmed by 6 bases and J by 5 bases, leaving 14 bases between them. The CDR3 region has the DNA TGCAGTGCGGGGGGGGGGCCGAACAATGAGCAGTTCTTC. This codes for CSAGGGPNNEQFF.

In this sample, this clonotype turned up a few times. This sequence joins TRBV6-2 or TRBV6-3 and TRBJ2-5; tentatively, D is TRBD2 (6 bases). The V gene lost 6 bases and the J gene lost 7 bases, with 18 bases spanning the gap. CDR3 size: 14 residues. The germline gives CDR1 MNHEY, CDR2 SVGEGT. For the CDR3, the DNA is TGTGCCAGCAGAAAACGGGACTCACAAAGGACCCAGTACTTC. Its translation is CASRKRDSQRTQYF.

The chain carries TRBV7-9 and TRBJ1-2; D unclear. Germline CDR1 is SEHNR and CDR2 is FQNEAQ (reference sequence). The V end was cut by 4 bases, the J end by 3 bases, with 12 bases between. The CDR3 runs to 14 residues. The CDR3 sequence is CASSSGAADYGYTF. Here the CDR3 DNA reads TGTGCCAGCAGCTCCGGCGCCGCGGACTATGGCTACACCTTC.

This clonotype was observed a handful of times. The chain combines TRBV4-3 with TRBJ1-1; 9 nucleotides align to TRBD1. Germline CDR1 is LGHNA and CDR2 is YSLEER. The CDR3 loop spans 16 amino acids. V shed 0 bases, J shed 4 bases, and the junction held 6 bases outside the gene matches. As DNA, the CDR3 is TGCGCCAGCAGCCAAGATCACTTACAGGGGGCCACTGAAGCTTTCTTT. Translation: CASSQDHLQGATEAFF.

J is TRBJ1-1 and V is TRBV4-2; the D is unclear. Trimming took off 0 bases at V and 11 bases at J, with 13 bases between the two ends. Germline values: CDR1 LGHNA, CDR2 YNFKEQ. This CDR3 contains 13 residues. This CDR3 reads CASSQDSGLAAFF. CDR3 DNA sequence: TGTGCCAGCAGCCAAGATTCCGGCCTGGCGGCTTTCTTT.

This clonotype was seen a handful of times. The V and J genes are TRBV24-1 and TRBJ2-1, with 7 nucleotides matching TRBD1. In germline, CDR1 is KGHDR, CDR2 SFDVKD. V lost 3 bases and J lost 7; bases outside the gene matches: 8. CDR3 length equals 15 residues. The CDR3 bases are TGTGCCACCAGTGATAGGAGGCAGGGGGATAATGAGCAGTTCTTC. Encoded protein: CATSDRRQGDNEQFF.

This clonotype was seen more than once but under ten times. The chain recombines TRBV4-1 with TRBJ1-4; 11 bases agree with TRBD1. The CDR3 has 21 residues. The V gene end was trimmed by 4 bases and the J gene end by 0 bases; junction bases not matched to a gene: 16. Germline values: CDR1 MGHRA, CDR2 YSYEKL. The CDR3 DNA follows: TGCGCCAGCAGCCCACCGGGACAGGGGGGACCTCGTAATGCAACTAATGAAAAACTGTTTTTT. The encoded protein is CASSPPGQGGPRNATNEKLFF.